This T cell receptor (beta chain) came from a study of blood T cell repertoires in COVID-19. From germline, CDR1 is MDHEN and CDR2 SYDVKM. V shed 6 bases and J shed 2 bases, with 10 bases lying between them. The CDR3 is 13 residues long. Repertoires were generated with immunoSEQ multiplex PCR, while TCRdb's copy carries only in-frame clones and drops some. This table holds a few hundred thousand clones, around nine tenths found once. Donors of Cohort 3 who recovered were those that had two negative PCRs, clearance, or symptom resolution. The chain recombines TRBV28 with TRBJ1-1, with D possibly TRBD1 on 5 matching bases. The receptor's source is a woman between 18 and 30 years old who had recovered from COVID-19. The material sequenced was PBMCs or T cells enriched from blood (not recorded which). Here the CDR3 reads CASSRRVNTEAFF. For the CDR3, the DNA is TGTGCCAGCAGCCGCAGGGTTAACACTGAAGCTTTCTTT.